The rows below give T cell receptor beta chains drawn from one sample of a study of cytomegalovirus exposure and HLA in healthy donors. Assay used: immunoSEQ multiplex PCR; TCRdb lists only in-frame clones, some missing. Of 200,000 to 250,000 clones in the sample, more than 65% were seen once. What was sequenced was PBMCs. These TCRs come from a man aged 50 or older in good health and CMV-seronegative. CDR3s leave out the opening cysteine and the closing phenylalanine or tryptophan. The order of the fields is V gene, J gene, CDR3 protein.

>TRBV20-1|TRBJ1-1
SAQTAAEAF
>TRBV14|TRBJ2-7
ASSQGDWSSSYEQY
>TRBV6-5|TRBJ2-2
ASSHWTGRSAGELF
>TRBV7-8|TRBJ2-7
ASSLAWTTYEQY
>TRBV6-1|TRBJ2-7
ASGSRVPYEQY
>TRBV11-2|TRBJ2-7
ASSSLAGTYEQY
>TRBV6-5|TRBJ2-7
ASRSDVGLATEQY
>TRBV28|TRBJ2-7
GTADSIEQY
>TRBV4-2|TRBJ2-7
ASSQDLGRSSYEQY
>TRBV29-1|TRBJ2-7
SGYWGQQY
>TRBV27|TRBJ1-3
ASKVTGGGSGNTIY
>TRBV10-2|TRBJ1-1
ASTLQGLDTEAF
>TRBV5-1|TRBJ1-3
ASASGESSGNTIY
>TRBV28|TRBJ2-5
ASSLGRLAGVQETQY
>TRBV11-3|TRBJ2-3
ASSEQGLQY
>TRBV5-1|TRBJ2-7
ASSLQGVSYEQY
>TRBV6-5|TRBJ1-1
ASSPSGGMNTEAF
>TRBV6-4|TRBJ2-2
ASIHRGTREVNTGELF
>TRBV6-4|TRBJ2-1
ASSAVGGEEGSEQF
>TRBV30|TRBJ2-7
AWGTGNSYEQY
>TRBV5-1|TRBJ2-7
ASSLQGAYEQY
>TRBV5-4|TRBJ2-1
ASSLFNSGGEQF
>TRBV27|TRBJ1-6
ASRGVSRGQGGSPLH
>TRBV30|TRBJ2-5
AWRSGWGAQY
>TRBV19|TRBJ2-1
ASTADRSSYNEQF
>TRBV7-2|TRBJ2-2
ASSPPGWGGAGELF
>TRBV30|TRBJ2-1
ACRDFSSYNEQF
>TRBV10-3|TRBJ1-1
ATTGEGGNTEAF
>TRBV7-9|TRBJ1-1
ASSPHRDKGGMNTEAF
>TRBV6-5|TRBJ1-1
ASSSLQGGLTEAF
>TRBV15|TRBJ2-1
ATLPTSRLAGGNEQF
>TRBV27|TRBJ2-4
ASSSVLAKNIQY
>TRBV29-1|TRBJ1-5
SVASGVNQPQH
>TRBV11-2|TRBJ2-1
ASSSEGRMYEQF
>TRBV30|TRBJ2-7
AWSIIRRGGRDYEQY
>TRBV10-3|TRBJ1-5
ATGQPQH
>TRBV10-2|TRBJ2-1
ASKLAGGYNEQF
>TRBV5-1|TRBJ2-5
ASSKGTVDQETQY
>TRBV4-2|TRBJ2-1
ASSQDYMFGTKQF
>TRBV9|TRBJ1-2
ASSVTAGSLNGYT
>TRBV29-1|TRBJ2-3
SVLRGDTDTQY
>TRBV29-1|TRBJ2-5
SVPGGQETQY
>TRBV9|TRBJ2-3
ASSPLGSGADTQY
>TRBV9|TRBJ1-3
ASSVVGDSQGNTIY
>TRBV18|TRBJ2-3
ASSGKTASGDTQY
>TRBV10-3|TRBJ1-1
AISSGTGGTYTEAF
>TRBV19|TRBJ1-5
ASSTLQGDNQPQH
>TRBV5-8|TRBJ1-3
ASSLAMGSSGNTIY